The TCR beta chain under discussion was sequenced for a study of control samples from healthy donors and cancer patients. Germline values: CDR1 SGHKS, CDR2 YYEKEE (reference sequence). CDR3 size: 11 residues. V was shortened by 4 bases and J by 5 bases, with 3 bases between the two germline ends. Profiled with immunoSEQ multiplex PCR; TCRdb holds only in-frame clones, not every one. The data show 200,000 or so clones, just under 95% seen once. This TCR came from a man aged 45-60 years in good health. The rearrangement uses TRBV5-5 and TRBJ1-4; no clear D. The specimen sequenced was blood. Written as DNA, the CDR3 is TGTGCCAGCAGCCAGAATGAAAAACTGTTTTTT. The encoded protein is CASSQNEKLFF.